The 27 T cell receptor beta chains given below trace back to one sample, sequenced in a study of cytomegalovirus exposure and HLA in healthy donors. Primers: 60 Vbeta forward and 13 Jbeta reverse. The data were produced by immunoSEQ multiplex PCR, yet TCRdb's version contains in-frame clones alone and is incomplete. This table has roughly 170,000 clones, over 80% appearing once. Material: PBMCs. The receptors here all came from a woman between 45 and 60 years old in good health and CMV-seropositive.

In its sample, this clone was seen a few times. The chain combines TRBV19 with TRBJ2-1; the match to TRBD2 covers 10 bases. This CDR3 has 15 residues. Per the germline V gene, CDR1 is LNHDA and CDR2 is SQIVND (reference sequence). The V and J ends lost 9 bases and 1 base, in that order; junction bases with no gene match: 6. CDR3 residues: CASTIAGGSYNEQFF. In DNA form, the CDR3 reads TGTGCCAGCACAATAGCGGGGGGATCCTACAATGAGCAGTTCTTC.

The chain has TRBV7-2 and TRBJ2-7; no clear D gene. From germline, CDR1 is SGHTA and CDR2 FQGNSA. The CDR3 sequence is 12 residues long. The V gene lost 1 base and the J gene lost 2 bases, with 3 bases spanning the gap. As DNA, the CDR3 is TGTGCCAGCAGCTTAGACACCTACGAGCAGTACTTC. Protein product: CASSLDTYEQYF.

The chain is built from TRBV15 and TRBJ2-6; D might be TRBD1 (5 bases). This CDR3 region has 16 residues. Germline V CDR1 and CDR2: LNHNV, YYDKDF (reference sequence). V was cut by 4 bases and J by 3 bases, with 13 bases left in between. The CDR3 sequence is CATSTSGMIGANVLTF. As DNA, the CDR3 is TGTGCCACCAGCACGTCAGGGATGATTGGGGCCAACGTCCTGACTTTC.

The chain couples TRBV10-1 to TRBJ2-3, with TRBD2 identical over 13 bases. The V gene end was trimmed by 6 bases and the J gene end by 2 bases; junction bases not matched to a gene: 5. The CDR3 extends over 16 amino acids. Per germline, CDR1 WNHNN and CDR2 SYGVQD (reference sequence). CDR3 region: CASSWGLAGYTDTQYF. The CDR3 DNA follows: TGCGCCAGCAGCTGGGGACTAGCGGGGTACACAGATACGCAGTATTTT.

This clone was observed at least ten times. This chain joins TRBV7-2 and TRBJ1-2; TRBD1 might be the D (5 bases). The CDR3 sequence is 15 residues long. The germline gives CDR1 SGHTA, CDR2 FQGNSA. V was clipped by 4 bases and J by 4 bases, with 16 bases between them. CDR3 protein: CASSSQGNRLYGYTF. The CDR3 region has the DNA TGTGCCAGCAGCTCGCAGGGCAACCGCCTCTATGGCTACACCTTC.

The chain has TRBV13 and TRBJ2-1, with 8 bases fitting TRBD2. The germline V gene has CDR1 PRHDT and CDR2 FYEKMQ (reference sequence). Germline trimming cut 2 bases from V and 8 bases from J; bases unmatched to any gene: 17. The CDR3 contains 18 residues. The CDR3 DNA reads TGTGCCAGCAGCTTAAAGATCTCGGGGGGGCTGCCAGGCGATGAGCAGTTCTTC. This sequence encodes CASSLKISGGLPGDEQFF.

The V gene is TRBV19, the J gene TRBJ1-1; D gene unclear. The germline V gene encodes CDR1 LNHDA and CDR2 SQIVND (reference sequence). The CDR3 runs to 14 residues. Between the trimmed V and J ends, which lost 7 bases and 3 bases, there was a span of 15 bases. The CDR3 is CASTRGSRDTEAFF. The CDR3 coding sequence is TGTGCCAGTACTCGAGGCTCGAGGGACACTGAAGCTTTCTTT. Filled out from reference TRBV19 and TRBJ1-1, the complete variable domain reads DGGITQSPKYLFRKEGQNVTLSCEQNLNHDAMYWYRQDPGQGLRLIYYSQIVNDFQKGDIAEGYSVSREKKESFPLTVTSAQKNPTAFYLCASTRGSRDTEAFFGQGTRLTVV.

The rearrangement joins TRBV5-4 to TRBJ2-1; maybe TRBD1 (6 bases). This CDR3 is built from 16 residues. Germline-derived CDR1 and CDR2 are SGHNT and YYREEE (reference sequence). The V and J ends lost 2 bases and 1 base respectively, with 13 bases between them. CDR3 nucleotides: TGTGCCAGCAGCTTAGGTGGGGACACATCCTACAATGAGCAGTTCTTC. It encodes CASSLGGDTSYNEQFF. The full variable domain, rest sourced from reference TRBV5-4 and TRBJ2-1, is ETGVTQSPTHLIKTRGQQVTLRCSSQSGHNTVSWYQQALGQGPQFIFQYYREEENGRGNFPPRFSGLQFPNYSSELNVNALELDDSALYLCASSLGGDTSYNEQFFGPGTRLTVL.

This chain links TRBV6-5 with TRBJ2-1; TRBD2 matches at 7 bases. J was trimmed by 6 bases and V by 8 bases; bases with no gene match: 7. CDR3 length: 13 amino acids. Germline V gene sequence: CDR1 MNHEY, CDR2 SVGAGI. The CDR3: CASWAGERNEQFF. The CDR3 bases are TGTGCCAGCTGGGCGGGGGAACGCAATGAGCAGTTCTTC.

On this clone: At one end, the junction sequence differs from germline, possibly due to a read error. This chain links TRBV7-2 with TRBJ2-3; maybe TRBD2 (6 bases). Germline assignment: CDR1 SGHTA and CDR2 FQGNSA. The CDR3 sequence is 15 residues long. The CDR3 DNA sequence: TGTGCCAGCAGTTTAGCGGCGGGTAGCACAGATACGCAGTATTTT. Encoded protein: CASSLAAGSTDTQYF.

This sequence joins TRBV27 and TRBJ1-1, with 7 bases that match TRBD1. Germline lookup yields CDR1 MNHEY and CDR2 SMNVEV (reference sequence). J was trimmed by 0 bases and V by 5 bases; bases with no gene match: 9. The CDR3 loop spans 16 amino acids. The chain's CDR3 is CASSPGQTLLNTEAFF. In DNA, the CDR3 is TGTGCCAGCAGTCCGGGACAGACGTTGCTGAACACTGAAGCTTTCTTT.

This clone appeared a few times. The rearrangement links TRBV11-2 to TRBJ2-1, with TRBD2 matching 7 bases. There are 14 residues in the CDR3. J gave up 7 bases and V 5 bases, and 8 bases lay outside the gene matches. Germline CDR1 and CDR2: SGHAT and FQNNGV. The CDR3: CASSPGLERNEQFF. As DNA, the CDR3 is TGTGCCAGCAGCCCCGGACTAGAAAGGAATGAGCAGTTCTTC. The full variable domain, completed using reference TRBV11-2 and TRBJ2-1, is EAGVAQSPRYKIIEKRQSVAFWCNPISGHATLYWYQQILGQGPKLLIQFQNNGVVDDSQLPKDRFSAERLKGVDSTLKIQPAKLEDSAVYLCASSPGLERNEQFFGPGTRLTVL.

J is TRBJ2-6 and V is TRBV7-2; D is ambiguous. Deletions cut 3 bases from V and 2 bases from J, with 8 bases between. This CDR3 comprises 15 residues. From germline, CDR1 is SGHTA and CDR2 FQGNSA. CDR3 region: CASSLYVTGANVLTF. In nucleotides, the CDR3 is TGTGCCAGCAGCTTGTATGTAACTGGGGCCAACGTCCTGACTTTC.

The chain is built from TRBV6-6 and TRBJ2-5; tentatively, D is TRBD2 (6 bases). The CDR3 runs to 16 residues. V gave up 0 bases and J gave up 4 bases, with 15 bases separating them. Germline-derived CDR1 and CDR2 are MNHNY and SVGAGI (reference sequence). For the CDR3, the DNA is TGTGCCAGCAGTTACTCAGGCAGCTGGGGAGGAGAGACCCAGTACTTC. Protein product: CASSYSGSWGGETQYF.

Remarks on this clone: Other DNA variants within this sample encode the same CDR3. The chain carries TRBV6-5 and TRBJ2-3; 11 nucleotides agree with TRBD2. CDR3 size: 15 residues. V was pared by 6 bases and J by 2 bases, with 4 bases of the junction left unmatched. Germline loops: CDR1 MNHEY, CDR2 SVGAGI. The CDR3 sequence is CASRDSGGATDTQYF. DNA for the CDR3: TGTGCCAGCAGGGATAGCGGGGGGGCCACAGATACGCAGTATTTT.

The chain carries TRBV7-6 and TRBJ2-7, with D maybe TRBD1 (5 bases). The V and J ends lost 0 bases and 7 bases respectively, with 16 bases between them. This CDR3 region has 15 residues. Germline CDR1 SGHVS, CDR2 FNYEAQ. The CDR3 here is CASSLARHSGREQYF. The CDR3 DNA sequence: TGTGCCAGCAGCTTAGCGCGTCACTCAGGGCGGGAGCAGTACTTC.

The chain combines TRBV9 with TRBJ2-3, with TRBD2 matching over 12 bases. Germline CDR1 and CDR2: SGDLS and YYNGEE. V shed 4 bases and J 4 bases; nucleotides not matched to a gene: 7. The CDR3 length is 16 residues. Here the CDR3 DNA reads TGTGCCAGCAGCCAAGGACTAGCGGGAAACCCAGATACGCAGTATTTT. It is translated as CASSQGLAGNPDTQYF.

CDR3 bases: TGTGCCAGCTCGCCGCGGAGGGCGGGATCCTACAATGAGCAGTTCTTC. As protein: CASSPRRAGSYNEQFF. J is TRBJ2-1 and V is TRBV7-3; possible D gene TRBD2, 6 bases. The CDR3 runs to 16 residues. CDR1 and CDR2 (germline): SGHTA, FQGTGA. The V gene lost 8 bases and the J gene lost 1 base, with 18 bases spanning the gap.

This clone was counted only a few times. At one of its ends the junction is not consistent with the germline gene, which may arise from a read error. This chain links TRBV2 with TRBJ1-2; weak D call: TRBD1 (6 bases). Germline V gene lookup returns CDR1 SNHLY and CDR2 FYNNEI. CDR3 length: 13 amino acids. CDR3 loop: CASSESTHRDLDF. The CDR3 nucleotides read TGTGCCAGCAGTGAATCTACACACAGGGACCTGGACTTC. Based on the CDR3 plus reference TRBV2 and TRBJ1-2, the full variable domain is EPEVTQTPSHQVTQMGQEVILRCVPISNHLYFYWYRQILGQKVEFLVSFYNNEISEKSEIFDDQFSVERPDGSNFTLKIRSTKLEDSAMYFCASSESTHRDLDFGSGTRLTVV.

V is TRBV7-2 and J is TRBJ1-1; possible D gene TRBD1, 6 bases. Germline V lookup: CDR1 SGHTA, CDR2 FQGNSA. V was clipped by 7 bases and J by 3 bases, with 18 bases between them. The CDR3 spans 15 residues. CDR3 coding DNA: TGTGCCAGCACCGCACTCGTTAAGGGGGACACTGAAGCTTTCTTT. Translation: CASTALVKGDTEAFF.

V gene TRBV11-2 combines with J gene TRBJ2-5; 9 nucleotides match TRBD2. J gave up 2 bases and V 5 bases, and 9 bases lay outside the gene matches. CDR3 length: 16 amino acids. Germline V CDR1 and CDR2: SGHAT, FQNNGV. The CDR3 loop reads CASSPLPSGVQETQYF. CDR3 nucleotides: TGTGCCAGCAGCCCCCTCCCTAGCGGGGTTCAAGAGACCCAGTACTTC.

The V call is TRBV5-5, the J call TRBJ2-7; 12 positions agree with TRBD1. V was clipped by 4 bases and J by 7 bases; unmatched bases: 12. Germline V gene data show CDR1 as SGHKS and CDR2 as YYEKEE (reference sequence). There are 16 residues in the CDR3. The CDR3 bases are TGTGCCAGCAGCATGGGGGTGGGACAGGGGGCGCAAGAGCAGTACTTC. It codes for CASSMGVGQGAQEQYF.

V is TRBV30 and J is TRBJ1-2, with a weak D call TRBD1 (6 bases). The V and J ends lost 2 bases and 8 bases respectively, with 12 bases between them. The germline V gene encodes CDR1 GTSNPN and CDR2 SVGIG (reference sequence). This CDR3 is built from 12 residues. The CDR3 sequence: CAWSSTGQGYTF. The CDR3 nucleotides read TGTGCCTGGAGTAGCACAGGGCAGGGCTACACCTTC.

In the case of this clone: This CDR3 is also generated by other DNA sequences in the sample. The V and J genes are TRBV18 and TRBJ2-7, with TRBD1 matching over 7 bases. Germline CDR1 and CDR2: KGHSH and LQKENI. Trimming took 6 bases from V and 3 from J; bases not matched to a gene: 5. The CDR3 contains 13 residues. The CDR3 protein is CASSPGTDYEQYF. CDR3 in DNA: TGTGCCAGCTCTCCCGGGACAGACTACGAGCAGTACTTC.

This chain uses TRBV2 with TRBJ2-1; 10 bases are a match to TRBD2. V lost 4 bases, J lost 9 bases, and 9 bases stayed unmatched. This CDR3 comprises 15 residues. CDR1 is SNHLY and CDR2 is FYNNEI in the germline V gene. The CDR3 DNA is TGTGCCAGCAGTGCTGCTAGCGGGAGAGGTAGTGAGCAGTTCTTC. Its protein product is CASSAASGRGSEQFF.

This clone was picked up one time. Distinct nucleotide sequences in the sample also encode this CDR3. V gene TRBV5-1 combines with J gene TRBJ1-2; maybe TRBD1 (5 bases). CDR1 and CDR2 (germline): SGHRS, YFSETQ. V lost 4 bases and J 0 bases, leaving 10 bases between the germline ends. The CDR3 length is 14 residues. The CDR3 DNA follows: TGCGCCAGCAGCCTGGCAGGGTCTAACTATGGCTACACCTTC. This codes for CASSLAGSNYGYTF. Using reference TRBV5-1 and TRBJ1-2 for the parts outside the CDR3, the full variable domain is KAGVTQTPRYLIKTRGQQVTLSCSPISGHRSVSWYQQTPGQGLQFLFEYFSETQRNKGNFPGRFSGRQFSNSRSEMNVSTLELGDSALYLCASSLAGSNYGYTFGSGTRLTVV.

This chain links TRBV5-1 with TRBJ1-1; 8 bases match TRBD1. Germline trimming cut 1 base from V and 5 bases from J; bases unmatched to any gene: 10. Germline loops: CDR1 SGHRS, CDR2 YFSETQ. The length of the CDR3 is 16 residues. This chain's CDR3 is CASSLFPGQVKTEAFF. The CDR3, as DNA: TGCGCCAGCAGCTTGTTCCCGGGACAGGTAAAAACTGAAGCTTTCTTT.